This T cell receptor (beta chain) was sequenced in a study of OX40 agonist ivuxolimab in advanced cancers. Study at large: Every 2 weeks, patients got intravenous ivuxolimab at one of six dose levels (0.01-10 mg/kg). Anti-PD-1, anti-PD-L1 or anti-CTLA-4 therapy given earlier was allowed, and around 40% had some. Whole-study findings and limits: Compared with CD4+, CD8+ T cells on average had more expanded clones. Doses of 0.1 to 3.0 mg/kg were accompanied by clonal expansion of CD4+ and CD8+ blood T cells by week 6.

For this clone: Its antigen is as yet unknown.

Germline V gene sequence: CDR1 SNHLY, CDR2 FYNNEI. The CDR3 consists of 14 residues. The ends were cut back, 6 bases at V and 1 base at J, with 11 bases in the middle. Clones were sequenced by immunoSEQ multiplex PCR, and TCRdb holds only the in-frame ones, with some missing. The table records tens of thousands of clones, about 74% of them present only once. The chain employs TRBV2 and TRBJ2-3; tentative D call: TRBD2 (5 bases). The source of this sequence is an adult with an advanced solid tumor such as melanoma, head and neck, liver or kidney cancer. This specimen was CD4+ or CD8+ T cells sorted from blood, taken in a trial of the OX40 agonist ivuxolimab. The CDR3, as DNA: TGTGCCAGCAGCCCTATGGGAGGCACAGATACGCAGTATTTT. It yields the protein CASSPMGGTDTQYF.